These 20 T cell receptor beta chains came from one sample sequenced in a study of blood T cell repertoires in COVID-19. The table came from immunoSEQ multiplex PCR; TCRdb's copy has only in-frame clones and leaves some out. This sample has some 93,000 clones, with approximately 83% found just once. Sequencing was carried out using peripheral blood. Source of these receptors: a man aged 55 to 69 with acute or convalescent COVID-19.

The genes are TRBV11-2 and TRBJ2-5; possible D gene TRBD2, 6 bases. The CDR3 has 17 residues. The ends were cut back, 2 bases at V and 4 bases at J, with 20 bases in the middle. Germline V gene data show CDR1 as SGHAT and CDR2 as FQNNGV. DNA for the CDR3: TGTGCCAGCAGCTTAACCGGGACTCCTTTATCGCCAGAGACCCAGTACTTC. Its protein product is CASSLTGTPLSPETQYF.

This clone was seen a handful of times. The rearrangement uses TRBV6-5 and TRBJ2-7; maybe TRBD1 (6 bases). The V gene's germline CDR1 is MNHEY and CDR2 SVGAGI. V lost 6 bases to trimming and J lost 6 bases, with 12 bases between them. This CDR3 is built from 12 residues. CDR3 residues: CASSGQKAEQYF. CDR3 nucleotide sequence: TGTGCCAGCAGCGGACAGAAGGCCGAGCAGTACTTC.

This clone was detected only a few times. The chain links TRBV6-5 to TRBJ2-3; a possible D gene is TRBD2 (6 bases). The CDR3 length is 16 residues. Germline loops: CDR1 MNHEY, CDR2 SVGAGI. Trimming pared 2 bases from V and 2 bases from J, leaving 14 bases between. The CDR3 bases are TGTGCCAGCAGTTACGCTCTTCCGGGGGACACAGATACGCAGTATTTT. Its protein product is CASSYALPGDTDTQYF.

The chain links TRBV6-5 to TRBJ2-7; 9 positions match TRBD1. CDR3 length: 15 amino acids. CDR1 MNHEY and CDR2 SVGAGI come from the germline V gene. V trimming: 2 bases; J trimming: 5 bases; junction bases outside the gene matches: 7. The DNA for the CDR3 is TGTGCCAGCAGTTACAGTGGGACAGGGAATAACGAGCAGTACTTC. Protein sequence: CASSYSGTGNNEQYF.

The V call is TRBV7-9, the J call TRBJ2-2, with 7 bases matching TRBD1. V lost 5 bases, J lost 7 bases, and 7 bases stayed unmatched. The CDR3 has 14 residues. Germline loops: CDR1 SEHNR, CDR2 FQNEAQ (reference sequence). Written as DNA, the CDR3 is TGTGCCAGCAGCCAGACAGGGCAGAGCGGGGAGCTGTTTTTT. Protein sequence: CASSQTGQSGELFF. Together with reference TRBV7-9 and TRBJ2-2, the CDR3 gives the full variable domain: DTGVSQNPRHKITKRGQNVTFRCDPISEHNRLYWYRQTLGQGPEFLTYFQNEAQLEKSRLLSDRFSAERPKGSFSTLEIQRTEQGDSAMYLCASSQTGQSGELFFGEGSRLTVL.

DNA for the CDR3: TGTGCCAGTGAACTGACGGGACGCCCAACAGGGGAGCAGTACTTC. Translating gives CASELTGRPTGEQYF. The chain carries TRBV19 and TRBJ2-7, with a weak D call TRBD1 (6 bases). Deletions cut 8 bases from V and 7 bases from J, with 24 bases between. Germline V gene sequence: CDR1 LNHDA, CDR2 SQIVND (reference sequence). The CDR3 totals 15 residues.

The chain is built from TRBV2 and TRBJ2-3, with D possibly being TRBD1 (8 bases). This CDR3 is built from 16 residues. Germline V CDR1 and CDR2: SNHLY, FYNNEI. Trimming cost V 7 bases and J 8 bases, with 25 bases left between them. The chain's CDR3 is CASKVQGAGEPGTQYF. As DNA, the CDR3 is TGTGCCAGCAAGGTCCAGGGGGCGGGAGAACCGGGTACGCAGTATTTT.

The gene calls are TRBV6-6 and TRBJ2-5, with 9 bases identical to TRBD1. The germline CDR1 and CDR2 sequences are MNHNY and SVGAGI (reference sequence). This CDR3 has 14 amino acids. The ends lost 5 bases at V and 4 bases at J; junction bases unmatched: 5. The CDR3 protein is CASSPGTGSETQYF. The DNA for the CDR3 is TGTGCCAGCAGTCCCGGGACAGGGTCAGAGACCCAGTACTTC.

This clone was found once. The chain combines TRBV3-1 (or the pseudogene TRBV3-2) with TRBJ2-4; D unresolved. Trimming removed 0 bases at V and 12 bases at J, with 12 bases between. Germline CDR1 and CDR2: LGHDT and YNNKEL (reference sequence). This CDR3 is 13 amino acids long. The CDR3 region has the DNA TGTGCCAGCAGCCAAGATACATTGAGCGCTCAGTACTTC. It yields the protein CASSQDTLSAQYF.

This chain uses TRBV6-5 with TRBJ2-7; tentative D call: TRBD1 (6 bases). The length of the CDR3 is 15 residues. Germline lookup yields CDR1 MNHEY and CDR2 SVGAGI. V dropped 6 bases and J dropped 5 bases, with 20 bases sitting between them. The CDR3 sequence: CASSLTGRGPHEQYF. CDR3 nucleotides: TGTGCCAGCAGCTTAACAGGCAGGGGTCCTCACGAGCAGTACTTC.

This chain links TRBV5-1 with TRBJ2-3, with 7 bases fitting TRBD1. CDR3 size: 14 residues. The V and J ends lost 4 bases and 2 bases, in that order; junction bases with no gene match: 4. The V gene's germline CDR1 is SGHRS and CDR2 YFSETQ. The CDR3 is CASSMGQSTDTQYF. The CDR3 DNA follows: TGCGCCAGCAGCATGGGACAGTCCACAGATACGCAGTATTTT.

This chain joins TRBV5-1 and TRBJ2-7, with TRBD2 matching 8 bases. The CDR3 length is 14 residues. The ends lost 3 bases at V and 3 bases at J; junction bases unmatched: 5. The germline CDR1 and CDR2 sequences are SGHRS and YFSETQ. The CDR3 sequence is CASSSGTSLYEQYF. DNA for the CDR3: TGCGCCAGCAGCTCCGGGACTAGTCTCTACGAGCAGTACTTC.

The chain joins TRBV3-1 (or the pseudogene TRBV3-2) to TRBJ2-7; D gene ambiguous. The CDR3 consists of 16 residues. Germline CDR1 reads LGHDT; CDR2 reads YNNKEL (reference sequence). With 4 bases removed from V and 4 bases from J, the gap between germline ends came to 20 bases. The DNA of the CDR3 is TGTGCCAGCAGCCGTCGCGTCCCGTCGCCTATATACGAGCAGTACTTC. It codes for CASSRRVPSPIYEQYF.

CDR3 loop: CASTQGPTGTQYF. For the CDR3, the DNA is TGCGCCAGCACACAGGGACCTACTGGGACGCAGTATTTT. The gene calls are TRBV5-1 and TRBJ2-3; tentative D call: TRBD1 (6 bases). The CDR3 sequence is 13 residues long. The V end was cut by 6 bases, the J end by 9 bases, with 17 bases between. Germline CDR1 and CDR2: SGHRS and YFSETQ.

The gene calls are TRBV6-1 and TRBJ1-5; D gene uncertain. Trimming removed 3 bases at V and 5 bases at J, with 5 bases between. The CDR3 runs 12 residues. Germline CDR1 MNHNS, CDR2 SASEGT. The CDR3 is CASSDLDQPQHF. The CDR3 DNA reads as TGTGCCAGCAGTGACCTTGATCAGCCCCAGCATTTT.

The V and J genes are TRBV2 and TRBJ2-7; possibly TRBD2 for D (6 bases). The CDR3 is 13 amino acids. V lost 6 bases, J lost 6 bases, and 15 bases lay in between. The germline V gene has CDR1 SNHLY and CDR2 FYNNEI. This CDR3 is CASSGTPSGEQYF. The DNA for the CDR3 is TGTGCCAGCAGCGGGACTCCCTCCGGCGAGCAGTACTTC.

The chain recombines TRBV5-1 with TRBJ1-2; perhaps TRBD1 as D (5 bases). This CDR3 contains 13 residues. The germline V gene encodes CDR1 SGHRS and CDR2 YFSETQ. V lost 0 bases to trimming and J lost 8 bases, with 11 bases between them. CDR3 sequence (DNA): TGCGCCAGCAGCTTGGGGGGCTCCGGAGGCTACACCTTC. Translating it yields CASSLGGSGGYTF.

This clone has ten or more counts. The chain couples TRBV5-1 to TRBJ2-7; no clear D gene. V lost 0 bases to trimming and J lost 4 bases, with 8 bases between them. Per the germline V gene, CDR1 is SGHRS and CDR2 is YFSETQ. There are 13 residues in the CDR3. The CDR3 loop reads CASSLGVGYEQYF. For the CDR3, the DNA is TGCGCCAGCAGCTTGGGAGTCGGTTACGAGCAGTACTTC.

The gene calls are TRBV6-5 and TRBJ2-5; D not resolved. Germline V gene sequence: CDR1 MNHEY, CDR2 SVGAGI. The CDR3 sequence is 13 residues long. V dropped 4 bases and J dropped 5 bases, with 11 bases sitting between them. CDR3 DNA: TGTGCCAGCAGTTTTAGATCGTGGGAGACCCAGTACTTC. Translating it yields CASSFRSWETQYF.

This chain links TRBV3-1 (or the pseudogene TRBV3-2) with TRBJ2-5, with 12 positions matching TRBD2. This CDR3 contains 15 residues. CDR1 is LGHDT and CDR2 is YNNKEL in the germline V gene (reference sequence). The ends lost 1 base at V and 5 bases at J; junction bases unmatched: 2. The CDR3 region has the DNA TGTGCCAGCAGCCAAGGTCTAGCGGGAGGGGAGACCCAGTACTTC. Protein product: CASSQGLAGGETQYF.